This note documents a single TCR beta chain sequence. The repertoire was sequenced with immunoSEQ multiplex PCR; TCRdb's copy has only in-frame clones and lacks some. The table records tens of thousands of clones, 60% to 80% of them present only once. These data originate in a study of blood T cell repertoires in COVID-19. CDR1 LNHDA and CDR2 SQIVND come from the germline V gene (reference sequence). There are 15 residues in the CDR3. Trimming took off 6 bases at V and 0 bases at J, with 12 bases between the two ends. The chain is built from TRBV19 and TRBJ1-5, with a possible D match to TRBD1 (5 bases). This receptor was obtained from a woman aged 45-60 years with acute COVID-19. Sequencing was carried out using PBMCs or T cells enriched from blood (not recorded which). The DNA for the CDR3 is TGTGCCAGTAGACTTCAGGGTTATAGCAATCAGCCCCAGCATTTT. Protein: CASRLQGYSNQPQHF.